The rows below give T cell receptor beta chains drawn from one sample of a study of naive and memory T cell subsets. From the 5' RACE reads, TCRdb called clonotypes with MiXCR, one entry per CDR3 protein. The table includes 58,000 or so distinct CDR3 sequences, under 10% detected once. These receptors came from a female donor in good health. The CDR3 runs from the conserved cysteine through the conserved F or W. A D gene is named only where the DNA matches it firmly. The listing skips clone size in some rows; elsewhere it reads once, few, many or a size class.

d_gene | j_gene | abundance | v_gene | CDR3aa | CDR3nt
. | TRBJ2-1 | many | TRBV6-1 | CASSDGRLQKNEQFF | TGTGCCAGCAGTGATGGGCGCTTACAGAAAAATGAGCAGTTCTTC
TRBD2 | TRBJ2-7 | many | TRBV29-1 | CSVGSGGSYEQYF | TGCAGCGTTGGGAGCGGGGGCTCCTACGAGCAGTACTTC
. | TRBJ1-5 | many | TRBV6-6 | CASSYQQGVGSNQPQHF | TGTGCCAGCAGTTACCAACAGGGAGTGGGTAGCAATCAGCCCCAGCATTTT
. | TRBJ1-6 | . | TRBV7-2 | CASSLGVGLDSPLHF | TGTGCCAGCAGCTTAGGTGTGGGGCTAGATTCACCCCTCCACTTT
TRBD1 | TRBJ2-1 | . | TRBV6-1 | CASILGQGYNEQFF | TGTGCCAGCATCTTGGGACAGGGGTACAATGAGCAGTTCTTC
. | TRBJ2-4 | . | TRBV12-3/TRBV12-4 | CASRSVSLAKNIQYF | TGTGCCAGCAGATCCGTAAGCCTAGCCAAAAACATTCAGTACTTC
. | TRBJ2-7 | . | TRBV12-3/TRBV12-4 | CASSDNRIHEQYF | TGTGCCAGCAGTGATAACAGGATCCACGAGCAGTACTTC
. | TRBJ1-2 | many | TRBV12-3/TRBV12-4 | CASSLRVRSMGYTF | TGTGCCAGCAGTTTGAGGGTTAGAAGTATGGGCTACACCTTC
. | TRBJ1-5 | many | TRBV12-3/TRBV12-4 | CASAHRDQPQHF | TGTGCCAGCGCCCACCGTGATCAGCCCCAGCATTTT
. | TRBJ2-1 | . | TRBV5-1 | CASAHYNEQFF | TGCGCCAGCGCACACTACAATGAGCAGTTCTTC